The clone carrying this T cell receptor beta chain was detected a few times. Its target is not known. Naive CD8 T cells were sorted as CD8+CD4-CCR7+CD45RA+. The data were taken from a study of molecular identifiers for immune sequencing clone quantification. Findings and limits, study-wide: Clones of above 20 RNA copies carried over 99% of effector molecules; in naive cells they carried under 1%. Spike-in Jurkat TCR RNA from a single cell reportedly registered among about a million naive cells.

Previously described methods and listed TCR primers produced bulk TCR libraries. TCRdb re-derived calls from the PCR reads in MiXCR, one entry per CDR3 protein. The sample consists of under 600,000 distinct CDR3 sequences, about a fifth of them appearing once. Looked up from germline, CDR1 is SNHLY and CDR2 is FYNNEI. V dropped 3 bases and J dropped 4; count of bases not matched to a gene: 7. The CDR3 loop spans 16 amino acids. Material: naive CD8+ T cells from blood, with Jurkat cell RNA spiked in. Subset: FACS-sorted CD8+CD4-CCR7+CD45RA+ naive T cells. The origin of this receptor is a human donor in good health. Some libraries in this study had Jurkat cell RNA spiked in. J is TRBJ2-2 and V is TRBV2; 8 nucleotides agree with TRBD1. The CDR3 bases are TGTGCCAGCAGTGACCCTACAGGGGGAAGCACCGGGGAGCTGTTTTTT. Its protein is CASSDPTGGSTGELFF.